The entry below describes one T cell receptor (beta chain). The antigen it binds to is not known. No base-level quality is on record; no much larger clone is a single base apart. This sample is part of a study of cytomegalovirus exposure and HLA in healthy donors (dated by TCRdb to 2017 to 2019). Context from the whole study: An earlier analysis of 550 to 700 of the donors reported about 250 Gb of sequence data and about 100 million unique TCR beta sequences from some 180 million T cells. An early release covering 500 to 750 HLA-typed donors comprised roughly 300 gigabases of sequencing data and around 85 million unique TCR sequences. Of the 398 genotyped donors, roughly 80% fell in the genetic ancestry cluster associated with self-reported Caucasian donors. The study aimed to test whether signatures of past pathogen exposure could be identified by cataloging public T cell receptors. The study profiled the T cell repertoires of 550 to 700 subjects by immunosequencing and related them to cytomegalovirus serostatus. Along with the roughly 670-subject first cohort, a separate validation cohort of about 110 different subjects was used. To predict cytomegalovirus infection status, the study brought together high-throughput TCR immunosequencing, statistical association of individual TCRs with disease status, and machine learning. To study patterns of TCR occurrence, a later analysis re-analyzed previously published TCR beta repertoires from 600 to 750 donors and added high-resolution HLA genotyping. Rather than drawing on any new phenotypic data, the later analysis identified candidate immune exposures from TCR beta sequences and the way those sequences occurred across donors. To decide whether each TCR beta V gene segment behaved as functional or pseudogenic, an earlier analysis of some 580 of the donors relied on high-throughput TCR beta sequencing. Donor age, sex, ethnicity and CMV serostatus were compiled together with the repertoire data. Genome-wide SNP genotypes for about 60% of the 666 donors were used in a later genetic analysis, which treated that subset as a discovery cohort. Every discovery cohort repertoire had been produced on one sequencing platform. HLA typing covered class I and class II loci at four-digit resolution. Typing coverage varied by locus: roughly 620-640 donors for A, B, C, DRB1 and DQB1; roughly 520 for DQA1; about 600 for DPA1; approximately 450 for DPB1. A few DR-DQ haplotypes were handled as single units for association and clustering because linkage in the cohort was strong. Among 398 genotyped donors of the cohort, an average of approximately 200,000 unique TCR beta nucleotide sequences was sequenced per donor, of which 15% to 20% were non-productive.

Library creation used the immunoSEQ multiplex PCR assay. For the multiplex PCR, a mixture combining 60 forward primers for TCR Vbeta segments and 13 reverse primers for TCR Jbeta segments was used. The CDR3 region of rearranged TCR beta genes was amplified from genomic DNA with a multiplex PCR assay. Amplified TCR beta libraries were sequenced as 87-base-pair reads on the Illumina HiSeq System. Per the source publication's procedure: A later analysis counted 65 million to 90 million unique TCR beta chains across the 550 to 800 repertoires, and around 9.9 million of these chains were shared by at least two donors. Raw reads were error-corrected and collapsed into unique sequences with a nearest-neighbor algorithm that merged closely related sequences to remove PCR and sequencing errors. V, D and J gene segments were assigned by aligning CDR3 sequences to IMGT reference sequences. For a sequence to be retained, at least a six-nucleotide match to both a V gene segment and a J gene segment was required. Rearrangements were classified as productive when the CDR3 lacked stop codons and remained in frame with V and J, and all other rearrangements were classified as non-productive. CDR3 was defined by IMGT convention, running from the second conserved V-encoded cysteine to the conserved J-encoded phenylalanine. In an earlier analysis of around 640 of the donors, sequences lacking an unambiguous match to a single V gene segment were excluded. In an earlier analysis of about 590 of the donors, a V segment was called functional when productive rearrangements were above 56.7%, and segregating when the standard deviation between donors exceeded 5%. A statistical classification framework was built for diagnosing cytomegalovirus status from the catalog of TCR beta chain sequences. A later analysis assigned V and J genes by comparing TCR nucleotide sequences with IMGT/GENE-DB human TR gene sequences. A later analysis assigned CDR3 sequences and most-parsimonious VDJ recombination scenarios with the TCRdist pipeline. In a later analysis, each TCR beta chain was defined by its CDR3 amino acid sequence together with its V-gene family, and reads without a unique V-gene family were excluded. To address suspected cross-contamination and a sequencing artifact, a later analysis removed a few hundred highly shared, low-generation-probability nucleotide sequences. A later analysis calculated a clonal expansion index for each public chain from normalized within-repertoire ranks of inferred template counts. In a later analysis, generation probabilities were computed using a VDJ recombination model fitted to out-of-frame rearrangements, and the results were checked against IGoR. Hypergeometric tests were used in a later analysis to score TCR-TCR, TCR-HLA and TCR-CMV co-occurrence, with a repertoire-size bias correction applied to the TCR pairs. In a later analysis, false discovery rates were estimated by permuting HLA or CMV assignments 20 times. In a later analysis, co-occurring TCRs were grouped using DBSCAN, and TCRdist sequence similarity was added for clustering within HLA-allele-positive subsets. Co-occurrence clustering excluded repertoires with fewer than 30,000 or more than 120,000 public chains, plus five with anomalous nucleotide sharing. The immuneACCESS repertoire file appears here via TCRdb, limited to in-frame rearrangements. These files lack a portion of the clones; in checked studies, under half of the deficit traces to unresolved V genes, and the cause of the others is not known. D and trimming were read from the DNA, whereas the V and J calls and clone size are those reported in that table. The sample table records about 160,000 clones; 75% to 85% of these occur just once. The ten largest clones take up under 4% of the sample.

The cohort comprised 670 or so healthy bone marrow donors. Cohort members were all nominally healthy when sampled, although unrecorded immune exposures were likely present. CMV serostatus was positive for more than 250 and negative for 352 of the 666 cohort members, and was not recorded for this donor. Every donor gave a peripheral blood sample, and the peripheral blood mononuclear cells from that sample were used for TCR beta sequencing. The Qiagen DNeasy Blood Extraction Kit was used to extract genomic DNA from the blood cell samples. Overall results and qualifications from the work: Because HLA typing was missing for some donors at each locus, association tests included only the typed subset. Most CMV-associated TCR beta chains appeared to be HLA-restricted in a later analysis, and the HLA associations seemed to be driven largely by CMV exposure. Seventeen rarely observed V segments, including chromosome 9 orphons, were excluded from the earlier analysis of approximately 500 of the donors because counts were too low. According to a later analysis, TCR association rates differed among HLA loci, with DRB1 alleles showing the most associated TCRs and HLA-C alleles showing the fewest. In a later analysis, HLA-associated TCR beta chains were found to be more clonally expanded and to have lower generation probabilities than equally common non-associated chains. The authors suggested that the approach could potentially be extended to other disease states and immunological phenotypes. A few of the identified cytomegalovirus-associated TCR beta chains were confirmed in vitro to be specific for cytomegalovirus antigens. When HLA alleles, especially DR and DQ, strongly co-occurred, TCR associations were difficult to assign to individual alleles. A later genetic analysis associated a missense DCLRE1C variant with V-gene and J-gene trimming of TCR beta chains, and an independent cohort replicated the association. The sequencing pipeline was judged likely to have produced a cluster of highly shared sequence variants as a technical artifact. In both the original and validation cohorts, the classifier was reported to diagnose cytomegalovirus status with high specificity and sensitivity. Broadly in line with IMGT annotations, most TCR beta V segments showed up in productive rearrangements about 87% or about 30% of the time in an earlier analysis of under 700 of the donors. The cohort was sequenced for TCR beta chains only, and without alpha or paired-chain data the features that could be detected were limited. Sequencing depth was assumed to be roughly uniform across donors in the presence/absence analyses, though that assumption may not hold. A further reported finding was that TCR beta sequences accurately predicted the HLA-A and HLA-B alleles for most subjects in the first cohort. Linkage disequilibrium might explain the correlated functional status among segregating V segments, but an unknown experimental factor could not be excluded. According to a later analysis, parvovirus B19, influenza, CMV and Epstein-Barr virus appeared linked to several top co-occurrence clusters. A later genetic analysis reported fewer N-insertions in productive TCRs among donors in an Asian-associated ancestry cluster than the roughly 650-donor mean. In a later analysis, some 18,000 TCR beta sequences were associated with specific HLA alleles at a false discovery rate of 0.05. The study gave a list of some 150 TCR beta chains associated with cytomegalovirus. Immune exposure information for the cohort was limited to CMV serostatus. Across donors, most TCR sequences were observed very rarely, whereas some public TCRs were present in many individuals.

Sequenced: PBMCs. This clonotype was obtained from a human donor in good health.

The DNA reads TGTGCCAGCAGCTTAAGCGGAACCACAGATACGCAGTATTTT. Translated, this is CASSLSGTTDTQYF. The V and J genes are TRBV7-9 and TRBJ2-3; a tentative D call is TRBD2 (5 bases match). From its cysteine to its phenylalanine, the CDR3 spans 14 amino acids. Only the CDR3 portion is preserved as DNA: 42 bases, with reading frame beginning at the first base. Deletion took 2 bases off V and 2 bases off J, with a span of 8 bases between the germline ends. The germline V gene (reference sequence) gives CDR1 as SEHNR and CDR2 as FQNEAQ.